The entry below gives a single T cell receptor (beta chain) sequence along with its context. The antigen is unknown. This sample stems from a study of CD8+CD57+ T cells in acquired aplastic anemia. About the study: Read counts for CD4+ cells (from healthy donors) averaged about 10.8 million. Study results and limitations: Researchers reported that CD8+ Simpson's diversity was not significantly different in patients versus controls.

The V gene lost 2 bases and the J gene lost 8 bases, with 11 bases spanning the gap. CDR1 and CDR2 (germline): DFQATT, SNEGSKA (reference sequence). This CDR3 comprises 12 residues. Using genomic DNA as the template, TCR beta VDJ and CDR3 profiling was carried out. TCRdb analysed the reads with MiXCR anew, one entry per CDR3 protein. The table lists 95,000 to 120,000 distinct CDR3 sequences, roughly 51% of them singletons. Sample: sorted CD4+, CD8+, or CD8+CD57+ T cells (not recorded which) from PBMCs. The V and J genes are TRBV20-1 and TRBJ2-3; D is ambiguous. This sequence originates from a human donor in good health, serving as a control. This CDR3 reads CSARQGLGTQYF. In DNA form, the CDR3 reads TGCAGTGCTAGACAAGGGTTAGGTACGCAGTATTTT.